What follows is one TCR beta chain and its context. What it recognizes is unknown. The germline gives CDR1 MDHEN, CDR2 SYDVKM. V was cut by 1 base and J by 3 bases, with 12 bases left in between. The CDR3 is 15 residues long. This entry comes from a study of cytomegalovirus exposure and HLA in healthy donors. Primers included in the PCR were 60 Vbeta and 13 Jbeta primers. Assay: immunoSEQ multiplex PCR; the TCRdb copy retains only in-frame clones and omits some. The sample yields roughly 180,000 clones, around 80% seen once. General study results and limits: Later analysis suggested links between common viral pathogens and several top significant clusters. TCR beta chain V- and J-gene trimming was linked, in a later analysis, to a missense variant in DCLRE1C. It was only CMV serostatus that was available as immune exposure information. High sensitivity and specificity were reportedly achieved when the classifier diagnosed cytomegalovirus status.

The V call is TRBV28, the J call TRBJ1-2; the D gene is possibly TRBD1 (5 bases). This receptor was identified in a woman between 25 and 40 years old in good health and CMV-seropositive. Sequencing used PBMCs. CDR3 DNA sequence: TGTGCCAGCAGTTTATACGGGGGGATAGACTATGGCTACACCTTC. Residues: CASSLYGGIDYGYTF.